Each of the 26 T cell receptor beta chains below was sequenced from the same sample in a study of vaccination effects on CD4 cells after COVID-19. These TCRs' antigens remain unknown. TCRdb's table, derived via immunoSEQ multiplex PCR, lists solely in-frame clones and lacks some. The table has 25,000 or so clones, approximately 64% seen once. Viral peptide pools were used in the ViraFEST assay to expand antigen-specific CD4+ T cells, and sequencing came afterward. A 10-day culture period preceded the isolation of CD4+ T cells. Prior SARS-CoV-2 infection was absent in the vaccine recipients, as shown by negative nucleocapsid antibodies. The sample here was CD4+ T cells from PBMCs cultured with HCoV-OC43 spike peptides, taken before COVID-19 vaccination. The subset: HCoV-OC43 spike overlapping peptide pool stimulation. All receptors derive from a human donor who received a COVID-19 vaccine.

In its sample, this clone was seen once. This chain links TRBV9 with TRBJ2-1; 12 nucleotides match TRBD2. CDR1 is SGDLS and CDR2 is YYNGEE in the germline V gene. The J segment lost 6 bases and the V segment lost 4 bases, leaving 5 bases of the junction unmatched. The CDR3 totals 15 residues. The CDR3 region is CASSLTSGRGNEQFF. The DNA of the CDR3 is TGTGCCAGCAGCTTGACTAGCGGGAGAGGCAATGAGCAGTTCTTC.

The CDR3 is CAIRGQGAKETQYF. The CDR3 region has the DNA TGTGCCATCAGGGGACAGGGGGCAAAAGAGACCCAGTACTTC. The gene calls are TRBV10-3 and TRBJ2-5; 12 bases are shared with TRBD1. Trimming removed 6 bases from V and 3 bases from J; junction bases left unmatched: 2. Germline V lookup: CDR1 ENHRY, CDR2 SYGVKD. The CDR3 is 14 residues long.

This rearrangement joins TRBV4-1 to TRBJ2-5, with 7 bases identical to TRBD1. Looked up from germline, CDR1 is MGHRA and CDR2 is YSYEKL. V gave up 5 bases and J gave up 0 bases; unmatched junction bases: 3. The CDR3 covers 14 residues. The CDR3 reads CASSDRENQETQYF. DNA for the CDR3: TGCGCCAGCAGCGACAGGGAAAACCAAGAGACCCAGTACTTC.

The J gene is TRBJ2-5, the V gene TRBV7-2; unclear D gene. Trimming stripped 0 bases from V and 5 bases from J, with 4 bases between. The CDR3 extends over 12 amino acids. In germline, CDR1 is SGHTA, CDR2 FQGNSA. The chain's CDR3 is CASSLAWETQYF. The CDR3 region has the DNA TGTGCCAGCAGCTTAGCCTGGGAGACCCAGTACTTC.

This clone was detected once. CDR3 region: CASSPVTVGSGELFF. DNA of the CDR3: TGTGCCAGCTCACCAGTTACAGTTGGGTCCGGGGAGCTGTTTTTT. The genes are TRBV18 and TRBJ2-2, with D hard to call. The V gene lost 2 bases and the J gene lost 6 bases, with 13 bases spanning the gap. This CDR3 has 15 residues. Germline loops: CDR1 KGHSH, CDR2 LQKENI.

In its sample, this clone was seen once. The genes are TRBV10-2 and TRBJ2-2; D may be TRBD2 (6 bases). This CDR3 contains 14 residues. Deletions cut 6 bases from V and 4 bases from J, with 12 bases between. Germline CDR1 and CDR2: WSHSY and SAAADI. For the CDR3, the DNA is TGCGCCAGCAGAGACCTAGCGTCCACCGGGGAGCTGTTTTTT. Protein sequence: CASRDLASTGELFF.

This sequence joins TRBV5-4 and TRBJ2-7; D possibly corresponds to TRBD2 (6 bases). CDR1 is SGHNT and CDR2 is YYREEE in the germline V gene (reference sequence). The CDR3 consists of 15 residues. V lost 1 base and J 2 bases, leaving 13 bases between the germline ends. DNA for the CDR3: TGTGCCAGCAGCTTGAACGAGGGAGGCACCTACGAGCAGTACTTC. The encoded protein is CASSLNEGGTYEQYF.

V and J are TRBV20-1 and TRBJ2-1; possibly TRBD2 for D (5 bases). Germline loops: CDR1 DFQATT, CDR2 SNEGSKA (reference sequence). The CDR3 totals 14 residues. V gave up 3 bases and J gave up 5 bases, with 14 bases separating them. The CDR3 DNA reads as TGCAGTGCTAGTGAGACGAGCGGACACAATGAGCAGTTCTTC. Its translation: CSASETSGHNEQFF.

V and J are TRBV15 and TRBJ1-2; TRBD1 matches 10 bases. The germline V gene encodes CDR1 LNHNV and CDR2 YYDKDF (reference sequence). V was pared by 0 bases and J by 9 bases, with 7 bases of the junction left unmatched. The CDR3 covers 15 residues. CDR3 loop: CATSRDSRTGGRYTF. CDR3 DNA sequence: TGTGCCACCAGCAGAGATAGTCGGACAGGGGGGCGCTACACCTTC.

This clone appeared a few times. CDR3 residues: CASSQGGLVTGELFF. For the CDR3, the DNA is TGTGCCAGCAGCCAAGGCGGACTAGTTACCGGGGAGCTGTTTTTT. The rearrangement joins TRBV3-1 (or the pseudogene TRBV3-2) to TRBJ2-2; 7 bases line up with TRBD2. The CDR3 runs to 15 residues. CDR1 and CDR2 (germline): LGHDT, YNNKEL (reference sequence). Trimming at V came to 1 base and at J to 5 bases, leaving 4 bases not matched to a gene.

This rearrangement joins TRBV11-2 to TRBJ2-5, with 10 bases matching TRBD2. The CDR3 totals 17 residues. Germline-derived CDR1 and CDR2 are SGHAT and FQNNGV. J gave up 6 bases and V 5 bases, and 15 bases lay outside the gene matches. CDR3 sequence: CASSQARLAGAFKTQYF. The CDR3 nucleotides are TGTGCCAGCAGCCAAGCGAGGCTAGCGGGAGCTTTTAAGACCCAGTACTTC.

The CDR3 DNA reads as TGTGCCAGCAGCCCAGGGGGGAGCAATCAGCCCCAGCATTTT. Translation: CASSPGGSNQPQHF. This rearrangement joins TRBV7-9 to TRBJ1-5; 7 bases fit TRBD1. V gave up 5 bases and J gave up 1 base; unmatched junction bases: 2. The CDR3 extends over 14 amino acids. From germline, CDR1 is SEHNR and CDR2 FQNEAQ (reference sequence). The whole variable domain, remainder taken from reference TRBV7-9 and TRBJ1-5, is DTGVSQNPRHKITKRGQNVTFRCDPISEHNRLYWYRQTLGQGPEFLTYFQNEAQLEKSRLLSDRFSAERPKGSFSTLEIQRTEQGDSAMYLCASSPGGSNQPQHFGDGTRLSIL.

The chain couples TRBV7-2 to TRBJ2-3, with 7 bases fitting TRBD2. The V and J ends lost 5 bases and 8 bases, in that order; junction bases with no gene match: 10. The CDR3 is 14 residues long. Germline loops: CDR1 SGHTA, CDR2 FQGNSA. In DNA form, the CDR3 reads TGTGCCAGCAGCCAACTGGGAGGGTTTATTACGCAGTATTTT. Translation gives CASSQLGGFITQYF.

This clone was counted only a few times. The genes are TRBV29-1 and TRBJ2-2; 10 bases match TRBD1. Germline trimming cut 7 bases from V and 5 bases from J; bases unmatched to any gene: 4. Germline V gives CDR1 SQVTM, CDR2 ANQGSEA. CDR3 length equals 13 residues. The CDR3 reads CSGRTGGTGELFF. CDR3 sequence (DNA): TGCAGCGGGCGGACAGGGGGAACCGGGGAGCTGTTTTTT.

This rearrangement joins TRBV10-1 to TRBJ1-1; D is uncertain. The V gene's germline CDR1 is WNHNN and CDR2 SYGVQD (reference sequence). V lost 2 bases and J 7 bases, leaving 8 bases between the germline ends. The CDR3 is made up of 12 amino acids. The CDR3 DNA sequence: TGCGCCAGCAGTGAGGCGGACTTTGAAGCTTTCTTT. Its translation: CASSEADFEAFF.

The chain is built from TRBV5-1 and TRBJ2-3, with D hard to call. The CDR3 runs to 14 residues. Germline values: CDR1 SGHRS, CDR2 YFSETQ. The ends were cut back, 1 base at V and 0 bases at J, with 6 bases in the middle. The CDR3 reads CASSLQVSTDTQYF. Here the CDR3 DNA reads TGCGCCAGCAGCTTGCAGGTTAGCACAGATACGCAGTATTTT.

This clone was detected only a few times. The V gene is TRBV18, the J gene TRBJ2-2; D perhaps matches TRBD2 (6 bases). Germline V lookup: CDR1 KGHSH, CDR2 LQKENI. The CDR3 runs to 14 residues. Trimming took off 4 bases at V and 0 bases at J, with 6 bases between the two ends. The CDR3 protein is CASSLAANTGELFF. The CDR3 nucleotides read TGTGCCAGCTCACTAGCGGCGAACACCGGGGAGCTGTTTTTT.

The CDR3 DNA reads as TGCGCCAGCAGCTTGTACTGGACTAGCGGGAGCCACGAGCAGTACTTC. This encodes CASSLYWTSGSHEQYF. The chain couples TRBV5-1 to TRBJ2-7, with 13 bases fitting TRBD2. The CDR3 sequence is 16 residues long. V lost 1 base, J lost 5 bases, and 6 bases stayed unmatched. Germline CDR1 SGHRS, CDR2 YFSETQ.

This rearrangement joins TRBV19 to TRBJ2-7; 9 nucleotides line up with TRBD1. Germline values: CDR1 LNHDA, CDR2 SQIVND (reference sequence). The CDR3 is 14 amino acids. The ends lost 9 bases at V and 2 bases at J; junction bases unmatched: 8. CDR3 loop: CASQTGTGPYEQYF. The CDR3 DNA follows: TGTGCCAGCCAGACCGGGACAGGGCCCTACGAGCAGTACTTC.

The chain is built from TRBV18 and TRBJ2-7; 7 bases align to TRBD2. There are 14 residues in the CDR3. The germline CDR1 and CDR2 sequences are KGHSH and LQKENI. V was clipped by 3 bases and J by 1 base; unmatched bases: 3. CDR3 coding DNA: TGTGCCAGCTCACCTTCAGCGGGGTCCTACGAGCAGTACTTC. The encoded protein is CASSPSAGSYEQYF.

DNA of the CDR3: TGTGCCAGCTCTACGGGTACGCAGTATTTT. The encoded protein is CASSTGTQYF. This rearrangement joins TRBV2 to TRBJ2-3; D is undetermined. The CDR3 length is 10 residues. In germline, CDR1 is SNHLY, CDR2 FYNNEI. Trimming cost V 8 bases and J 8 bases, with 8 bases left between them.

The V call is TRBV27, the J call TRBJ1-3, with a possible D match to TRBD1 (6 bases). Per germline, CDR1 MNHEY and CDR2 SMNVEV (reference sequence). The CDR3 extends over 13 amino acids. V lost 8 bases and J lost 8, with 16 bases in between. The CDR3 protein is CASGTTGTDTIYF. The CDR3 DNA sequence: TGTGCCAGCGGGACAACGGGGACCGACACCATATATTTT.

The CDR3 DNA is TGTGCCAGTAGTAGAGAGACAGGGGCCTACGAGCAGTACTTC. It translates to CASSRETGAYEQYF. The J gene is TRBJ2-7, the V gene TRBV19, with 8 nucleotides matching TRBD1. With 4 bases clipped from V and 2 bases from J, the junction kept 4 bases outside the gene matches. The length of the CDR3 is 14 residues. Germline V CDR1 and CDR2: LNHDA, SQIVND (reference sequence).

The chain has TRBV6-2 or TRBV6-3 and TRBJ1-5; D call uncertain. Germline CDR1 reads MNHEY; CDR2 reads SVGEGT. This CDR3 has 17 amino acids. The ends were cut back, 2 bases at V and 7 bases at J, with 21 bases in the middle. CDR3 sequence (DNA): TGTGCCAGCAGTTACGAGGAGTGGGAGGGTGTCAGCCAGCCCCAGCATTTT. This translates into CASSYEEWEGVSQPQHF.

V and J are TRBV19 and TRBJ1-5; 8 bases align to TRBD1. Germline V gene sequence: CDR1 LNHDA, CDR2 SQIVND (reference sequence). This CDR3 is 16 amino acids long. The V segment lost 7 bases and the J segment 1 base; nucleotides outside the gene matches: 9. The CDR3 sequence is CASTPGQGRSNQPQHF. The CDR3 coding sequence is TGTGCCAGTACTCCAGGACAGGGTCGAAGCAATCAGCCCCAGCATTTT.

The chain combines TRBV5-1 with TRBJ2-6, with D hard to call. CDR3 size: 16 residues. V was cut by 1 base and J by 2 bases, with 10 bases left in between. The V gene's germline CDR1 is SGHRS and CDR2 YFSETQ. The CDR3 DNA reads as TGCGCCAGCAGCTTGTCGACGGTCCCTGGGGCCAACGTCCTGACTTTC. Residues: CASSLSTVPGANVLTF.